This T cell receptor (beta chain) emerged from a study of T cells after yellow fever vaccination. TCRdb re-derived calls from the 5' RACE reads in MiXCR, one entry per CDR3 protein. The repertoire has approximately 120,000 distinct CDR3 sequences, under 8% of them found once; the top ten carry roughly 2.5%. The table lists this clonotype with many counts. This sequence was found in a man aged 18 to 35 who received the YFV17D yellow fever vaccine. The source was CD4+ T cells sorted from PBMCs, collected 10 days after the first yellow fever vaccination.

CDR3 amino acids: CASSLRSLGRTAYNEQFF. The CDR3 DNA reads TGTGCCAGCAGCTTACGTAGCTTGGGCAGGACGGCATACAATGAGCAGTTCTTC. This chain uses TRBV11-1 with TRBJ2-1; D remains ambiguous. Germline V CDR1 and CDR2: SGHAT, FQDESV (reference sequence). V shed 2 bases and J shed 4 bases, with 21 bases lying between them. The CDR3 is made up of 18 amino acids.